These T cell receptor beta chains were read from a single sample in a study of cytomegalovirus exposure and HLA in healthy donors. Profiling relied on immunoSEQ multiplex PCR, and the TCRdb table lists in-frame clones only, not all of them. The profile shows about 270,000 clones, 70% to 90% of them singletons. Sequences were obtained from PBMCs. These receptor sequences come from a woman aged 18-30 years in good health and CMV-seronegative. Each CDR3 is given with its conserved first and last residue. A D gene is named only where the DNA matches it firmly. Clone size is shown for a subset of rows, as once, few, many or a class of expanded clone.

v_call,j_call,clone_size,d_call,cdr3_aa,cdr3_nt
TRBV29-1,TRBJ2-4,.,.,CSVGTRGGIQYF,TGCAGCGTTGGGACCCGAGGAGGCATTCAGTACTTC
TRBV19,TRBJ2-5,.,TRBD1,CASSLTGETQYF,TGTGCCAGTAGTCTGACAGGGGAGACCCAGTACTTC
TRBV10-1,TRBJ2-1,.,TRBD2,CASSEPGTRREQFF,TGCGCCAGCAGTGAGCCAGGGACTAGGAGGGAGCAGTTCTTC
TRBV27,TRBJ1-1,once,TRBD1,CASSRAGTGGLAFF,TGTGCCAGCAGTCGGGCGGGGACAGGGGGCCTGGCTTTCTTT
TRBV25-1,TRBJ2-3,.,.,CASSLYTDTQYF,TGTGCCAGCAGTCTTTACACAGATACGCAGTATTTT
TRBV7-7,TRBJ2-3,once,TRBD2,CASSALAASTDTQYF,TGTGCCAGCAGCGCGCTAGCGGCTAGCACAGATACGCAGTATTTT
TRBV2,TRBJ1-4,.,.,CASKQDPTNEKLFF,TGTGCCAGCAAACAGGACCCAACTAATGAAAAACTGTTTTTT
TRBV30,TRBJ2-7,.,.,CAWRVGSGHYEQYF,TGTGCCTGGAGAGTGGGGAGCGGCCACTACGAGCAGTACTTC
TRBV29-1,TRBJ1-2,few,.,CSVGRGHGYTF,TGCAGCGTTGGCAGGGGACATGGCTACACCTTC
TRBV4-3,TRBJ1-3,.,.,CASSQLGGSGNTIYF,TGCGCCAGCAGCCAACTAGGGGGTTCCGGAAACACCATATATTTT
TRBV4-2,TRBJ2-2,.,.,CASSRELWRGNTGELFF,TGTGCCAGCAGCCGGGAGCTCTGGCGGGGGAACACCGGGGAGCTGTTTTTT
TRBV14,TRBJ2-7,.,.,CASSQDRTAGSSYEQYF,TGTGCCAGCAGCCAAGATCGGACAGCGGGAAGCTCCTACGAGCAGTACTTC
TRBV6-5,TRBJ1-6,few,TRBD1,CASSSSRTGESSPLHF,TGTGCCAGCAGTTCCAGCCGGACAGGGGAGAGTTCACCCCTCCACTTT
TRBV18,TRBJ1-2,.,TRBD1,CASSPGQGAGGYTF,TGTGCCAGCTCACCTGGACAGGGGGCAGGTGGCTACACCTTC
TRBV11-2,TRBJ2-1,.,TRBD1,CASSLGKGASSDEQFF,TGTGCCAGCAGCTTAGGTAAGGGGGCCTCTTCCGATGAGCAGTTCTTC
TRBV5-6,TRBJ2-1,once,TRBD2,CASSLGGDYGNEQFF,TGTGCCAGCAGCTTGGGAGGGGACTACGGCAATGAGCAGTTCTTC
TRBV18,TRBJ1-3,.,.,CASSRSPDTIYF,TGTGCCAGCTCACGCAGTCCCGACACCATATATTTT
TRBV25-1,TRBJ2-5,.,.,CASSRTGLQETQYF,TGTGCCAGCTCCCGCACAGGGCTACAAGAGACCCAGTACTTC
TRBV28,TRBJ1-6,.,TRBD1,CASRGQGMNSPLHF,TGTGCCAGCAGGGGACAGGGGATGAATTCACCCCTCCACTTT
TRBV10-3,TRBJ1-4,.,.,CASSPDSVNEKLFF,TGTGCCAGCAGCCCGGACAGCGTTAATGAAAAACTGTTTTTT
TRBV27,TRBJ2-7,once,.,CASSSPVFYEQYF,TGTGCCAGCAGTTCTCCGGTCTTCTACGAGCAGTACTTC
TRBV28,TRBJ2-7,few,.,CATYYEQYF,TGTGCCACCTACTACGAGCAGTACTTC
TRBV25-1,TRBJ2-1,once,.,CASQYVGGLGHNEQFF,TGTGCCAGCCAATATGTCGGGGGTTTGGGGCACAATGAGCAGTTCTTC
TRBV28,TRBJ2-7,.,.,CASSLAQGYNEQYF,TGTGCCAGCAGTTTGGCACAGGGATACAACGAGCAGTACTTC
TRBV7-6,TRBJ1-5,few,.,CASSLGGDQPQHF,TGTGCCAGCAGCTTAGGGGGGGATCAGCCCCAGCATTTT
TRBV10-3,TRBJ2-1,.,TRBD2,CAIKPAGDYYNEQFF,TGTGCCATCAAGCCAGCGGGGGATTACTACAATGAGCAGTTCTTC
TRBV7-8,TRBJ1-2,.,.,CASSLERGSNYGYTF,TGTGCCAGCAGCTTAGAACGGGGATCTAACTATGGCTACACCTTC
TRBV9,TRBJ2-2,.,.,CASSRRSGTGELFF,TGTGCCAGCAGCAGACGGTCGGGCACCGGGGAGCTGTTTTTT
TRBV2,TRBJ1-4,.,TRBD1,CASSLQTGGQLFF,TGTGCCAGCAGTTTACAGACAGGGGGGCAACTGTTTTTT
TRBV5-1,TRBJ2-1,few,.,CASSPGGHNEQFF,TGCGCCAGCAGCCCCGGGGGGCACAATGAGCAGTTCTTC
TRBV19,TRBJ2-1,.,TRBD2,CASSGQGLAGVEQFF,TGTGCCAGTAGCGGACAGGGACTAGCGGGAGTAGAGCAGTTCTTC
TRBV9,TRBJ1-2,.,.,CASSAPGSYYGYTF,TGTGCCAGCAGCGCCCCAGGGTCTTACTATGGCTACACCTTC
TRBV6-5,TRBJ1-3,.,.,CASSSGASGNTIYF,TGTGCCAGCAGTTCGGGTGCGTCTGGAAACACCATATATTTT
TRBV27,TRBJ2-1,.,TRBD2,CASSLSGTGSSYNEQFF,TGTGCCAGCAGTTTAAGCGGGACTGGGAGCTCCTACAATGAGCAGTTCTTC
TRBV7-9,TRBJ2-1,.,TRBD1,CASSWGTGTYDEQFF,TGTGCCAGCAGCTGGGGGACAGGGACCTACGATGAGCAGTTCTTC
TRBV28,TRBJ2-1,.,.,CACCAAAVGGEQFF,TGTGCCTGCTGCGCGGCCGCTGTAGGAGGTGAGCAGTTCTTC
TRBV7-6,TRBJ2-3,.,.,CASSLGGTSSTDTQYF,TGTGCCAGCAGCTTAGGTGGCACCTCTAGCACAGATACGCAGTATTTT
TRBV19,TRBJ2-7,.,TRBD2,CAVGGSGRSYEQYF,TGTGCCGTCGGGGGCAGCGGGAGGTCCTACGAGCAGTACTTC
TRBV5-1,TRBJ2-2,.,.,CASRQSTGTGGELFF,TGCGCCAGCCGACAATCAACAGGGACGGGCGGGGAGCTGTTTTTT
TRBV6-6,TRBJ2-3,.,.,CASSYGLDTQYF,TGTGCCAGCAGTTATGGGCTGGATACGCAGTATTTT
TRBV11-2,TRBJ1-5,.,.,CASSLGTNQPQHF,TGTGCCAGCAGCTTAGGGACAAATCAGCCCCAGCATTTT
TRBV6-5,TRBJ2-7,.,.,CASSPPLAGVTEQYF,TGTGCCAGCAGTCCCCCCCTGGCAGGTGTCACCGAGCAGTACTTC
TRBV4-1,TRBJ1-6,.,.,CASSQGPGASSYNSPLHF,TGCGCCAGCAGCCAAGGCCCAGGGGCAAGCTCCTATAATTCACCCCTCCACTTT
TRBV7-2,TRBJ2-2,once,TRBD2,CASSQGLAGVTGELFF,TGTGCCAGCAGCCAAGGGCTAGCGGGCGTCACCGGGGAGCTGTTTTTT
TRBV18,TRBJ1-4,.,.,CASSPRALLTGEKLFF,TGTGCCAGCTCACCACGGGCTCTCCTAACTGGTGAAAAACTGTTTTTT
TRBV27,TRBJ2-7,.,TRBD2,CASSPTGGPSSYEQYF,TGTGCCAGCAGTCCCACGGGGGGGCCTTCCTCCTACGAGCAGTACTTC
TRBV9,TRBJ1-1,.,.,CASSMTREGTEAFF,TGTGCCAGCAGCATGACCAGGGAGGGCACTGAAGCTTTCTTT
TRBV28,TRBJ1-3,few,.,CASSPGQQSGNTIYF,TGTGCCAGCAGTCCTGGACAGCAGTCTGGAAACACCATATATTTT
TRBV10-2,TRBJ1-5,once,TRBD1,CASIDEQGAGNQPQHF,TGCGCCAGCATCGACGAACAGGGGGCCGGCAATCAGCCCCAGCATTTT
TRBV6-5,TRBJ1-2,.,TRBD1,CASKTVGQGSGYTF,TGTGCCAGCAAAACCGTGGGACAGGGAAGCGGCTACACCTTC
TRBV5-1,TRBJ1-4,.,.,CASSLGPATNEKLFF,TGCGCCAGCAGCTTGGGGCCCGCAACTAATGAAAAACTGTTTTTT
TRBV4-1,TRBJ1-1,.,TRBD1,CASSQEDRVTEAFF,TGCGCCAGCAGCCAAGAGGACAGGGTCACTGAAGCTTTCTTT
TRBV11-2,TRBJ2-1,once,.,CASSLSQGIYNEQFF,TGTGCCAGCAGCTTAAGCCAGGGTATCTACAATGAGCAGTTCTTC
TRBV5-6,TRBJ2-3,.,.,CASSLFAGSTDTQYF,TGTGCCAGCAGCTTGTTCGCAGGGAGCACAGATACGCAGTATTTT